These 20 T cell receptor beta chains came from one sample sequenced in a study of blood T cell repertoires in COVID-19. Generated by immunoSEQ multiplex PCR, the TCRdb table keeps only in-frame clones and is missing some. The data show about 170,000 clones, around 84% seen once. The specimen sequenced was peripheral blood. These TCRs come from a man aged 55 to 69 with COVID-19, enrolled during active disease.

The rearrangement uses TRBV2 and TRBJ2-1, with 7 bases fitting TRBD1. In germline, CDR1 is SNHLY, CDR2 FYNNEI. CDR3 length: 14 amino acids. V gave up 7 bases and J gave up 10 bases; unmatched junction bases: 13. As DNA, the CDR3 is TGTGCCAGCAACATCGCAGGGACAGCGCGAGAGCAGTTCTTC. Protein product: CASNIAGTAREQFF.

The chain recombines TRBV27 with TRBJ1-2; D is unresolved. Between the trimmed V and J ends, which lost 5 bases and 0 bases, there was a span of 13 bases. Per the germline V gene, CDR1 is MNHEY and CDR2 is SMNVEV (reference sequence). The CDR3 consists of 15 residues. The chain's CDR3 is CASSRAGSSNYGYTF. The CDR3 region has the DNA TGTGCCAGCAGTCGCGCGGGATCCTCTAACTATGGCTACACCTTC.

The CDR3 DNA is TGTGCCAGCAGAGGCGGTACGAATTCACCCCTCCACTTT. Protein product: CASRGGTNSPLHF. The chain combines TRBV7-2 with TRBJ1-6; the D is unclear. CDR1 and CDR2 (germline): SGHTA, FQGNSA. The CDR3 loop spans 13 amino acids. The V end was cut by 6 bases, the J end by 7 bases, with 10 bases between.

The CDR3 DNA follows: TGTGCCAGCAGTGAATCATCCTTAACCAGGGGAAAACTGTTTTTT. It encodes CASSESSLTRGKLFF. This rearrangement joins TRBV25-1 to TRBJ1-4; TRBD1 is a possible D gene (6 bases). CDR1 is MGHDK and CDR2 is SYGVNS in the germline V gene. The CDR3 is made up of 15 amino acids. V gave up 1 base and J gave up 10 bases, with 16 bases separating them. Full variable domain (outside the CDR3, taken from reference TRBV25-1 and TRBJ1-4): EADIYQTPRYLVIGTGKKITLECSQTMGHDKMYWYQQDPGMELHLIHYSYGVNSTEKGDLSSESTVSRIRTEHFPLTLESARPSHTSQYLCASSESSLTRGKLFFGSGTQLSVL.

This chain uses TRBV7-6 with TRBJ1-1; D not resolved. The CDR3 consists of 15 residues. The germline CDR1 and CDR2 sequences are SGHVS and FNYEAQ. V lost 3 bases, J lost 1 base, and 12 bases lay in between. CDR3 coding DNA: TGTGCCAGCAGCTTCGGCCTACTAGGGAACACTGAAGCTTTCTTT. Its protein is CASSFGLLGNTEAFF.

The chain links TRBV5-1 to TRBJ2-5; D might be TRBD1 (6 bases). V was trimmed by 3 bases and J by 4 bases, leaving 16 bases between them. Looked up from germline, CDR1 is SGHRS and CDR2 is YFSETQ. The CDR3 runs 15 residues. CDR3 DNA sequence: TGCGCCAGCAGCTCGCGGACAGCCGGCCCAGAGACCCAGTACTTC. Its translation is CASSSRTAGPETQYF.

CDR3: CATSDTTGSYGYTF. CDR3 nucleotides: TGTGCCACCAGTGACACGACAGGGAGCTATGGCTACACCTTC. The chain couples TRBV24-1 to TRBJ1-2, with 7 bases lining up with TRBD1. Germline V gene data show CDR1 as KGHDR and CDR2 as SFDVKD. The CDR3 loop spans 14 amino acids. Trimming took 4 bases from V and 4 from J; bases not matched to a gene: 5.

This clone was counted a few times. This chain connects TRBV18 to TRBJ2-2; D perhaps matches TRBD1 (5 bases). The V and J ends lost 1 base and 2 bases respectively, with 5 bases between them. The CDR3 has 14 amino acids. Germline loops: CDR1 KGHSH, CDR2 LQKENI. In nucleotides, the CDR3 is TGTGCCAGCTCACCACGGGGCAACACCGGGGAGCTGTTTTTT. It codes for CASSPRGNTGELFF.

The chain links TRBV6-5 to TRBJ1-1; D not resolved. The CDR3 consists of 11 residues. Trimming cost V 7 bases and J 6 bases, with 9 bases left between them. Germline CDR1 reads MNHEY; CDR2 reads SVGAGI. CDR3 nucleotide sequence: TGTGCCAGCAAGGCTCTAGCTGAAGCTTTCTTT. Translation: CASKALAEAFF.

The chain carries TRBV10-3 and TRBJ1-1; D might be TRBD1 (5 bases). V shed 10 bases and J shed 1 base, with 13 bases lying between them. The germline V gene has CDR1 ENHRY and CDR2 SYGVKD. The CDR3 spans 13 residues. The CDR3 DNA follows: TGTGCCACGGTCGCGGGGCAGAACACTGAAGCTTTCTTT. It encodes CATVAGQNTEAFF.

This sequence joins TRBV19 and TRBJ2-7; TRBD2 matches 7 bases. J lost 2 bases, V lost 6 bases, and 4 bases had no gene match. CDR1 is LNHDA, CDR2 SQIVND, per germline (reference sequence). There are 13 residues in the CDR3. The CDR3, as DNA: TGTGCCAGTAGAAGCGGGACCACCTACGAGCAGTACTTC. Translated, it gives CASRSGTTYEQYF.

The genes are TRBV11-1 and TRBJ2-7; 9 bases agree with TRBD1. This CDR3 is built from 14 residues. V lost 7 bases, J lost 0 bases, and 4 bases stayed unmatched. CDR1 and CDR2 (germline): SGHAT, FQDESV (reference sequence). CDR3 region: CASTRDRVSYEQYF. The CDR3 DNA is TGTGCCAGCACGCGGGACAGGGTCTCCTACGAGCAGTACTTC.

This sequence joins TRBV29-1 and TRBJ1-2; 9 bases match TRBD1. CDR3 length: 13 residues. Per the germline V gene, CDR1 is SQVTM and CDR2 is ANQGSEA. The trim removed 4 bases at V and 4 bases at J, leaving 4 bases unmatched. CDR3 loop: CSVVDRGFYGYTF. The CDR3 nucleotides are TGCAGCGTTGTAGACAGGGGGTTCTATGGCTACACCTTC.

The V and J genes are TRBV3-1 (or the pseudogene TRBV3-2) and TRBJ2-5; D is unclear. V lost 2 bases, J lost 5 bases, and 9 bases lay in between. The V gene's germline CDR1 is LGHDT and CDR2 YNNKEL (reference sequence). The CDR3 totals 13 residues. The CDR3 nucleotides read TGTGCCAGCAGCCAAAATCGCGCGGAGACCCAGTACTTC. It specifies CASSQNRAETQYF.

The chain couples TRBV6-5 to TRBJ1-6; D is perhaps TRBD1 (5 bases). Trimming removed 0 bases from V and 6 bases from J, with 6 bases in between. Germline CDR1 MNHEY, CDR2 SVGAGI. The CDR3 loop spans 14 amino acids. CDR3 amino acids: CASSYSRGNSPLHF. The CDR3 DNA sequence: TGTGCCAGCAGTTACTCAAGGGGTAATTCACCCCTCCACTTT.

The chain employs TRBV12-3 or TRBV12-4 and TRBJ1-1; D ambiguous. The CDR3 consists of 13 residues. V was shortened by 0 bases and J by 1 base, with 3 bases between the two germline ends. The CDR3 coding sequence is TGTGCCAGCAGTTTAGCCGGGAACACTGAAGCTTTCTTT. Its translation: CASSLAGNTEAFF.

The chain is built from TRBV16 and TRBJ1-2; D might be TRBD1 (6 bases). The ends were cut back, 0 bases at V and 4 bases at J, with 6 bases in the middle. The CDR3 has 13 amino acids. Per the germline V gene, CDR1 is KGHSY and CDR2 is FQNENV. Here the CDR3 DNA reads TGTGCCAGCAGCCAATCACAGGGCTATGGCTACACCTTC. This codes for CASSQSQGYGYTF. Drawing the rest from reference TRBV16 and TRBJ1-2, the complete variable domain is GEEVAQTPKHLVRGEGQKAKLYCAPIKGHSYVFWYQQVLKNEFKFLISFQNENVFDETGMPKERFSAKCLPNSPCSLEIQATKLEDSAVYFCASSQSQGYGYTFGSGTRLTVV.

The V call is TRBV18, the J call TRBJ2-2; 9 nucleotides align to TRBD1. V lost 2 bases and J lost 3; bases outside the gene matches: 4. From germline, CDR1 is KGHSH and CDR2 LQKENI. The CDR3 length is 16 residues. CDR3 region: CASSPIGTGYTGELFF. For the CDR3, the DNA is TGTGCCAGCTCACCAATTGGGACAGGGTACACCGGGGAGCTGTTTTTT.

The genes are TRBV3-1 (or the pseudogene TRBV3-2) and TRBJ1-5; maybe TRBD1 (5 bases). V was pared by 5 bases and J by 4 bases, with 9 bases between. CDR3 size: 13 residues. Germline V lookup: CDR1 LGHDT, CDR2 YNNKEL (reference sequence). The CDR3 nucleotides read TGTGCCAGCAGCACTGACAGAAATCAGCCCCAGCATTTT. Amino acid sequence: CASSTDRNQPQHF.

This chain connects TRBV25-1 to TRBJ2-2; D gene uncertain. Trimming took 3 bases from V and 2 from J, leaving 4 bases between them. This CDR3 is built from 13 residues. Germline V CDR1 and CDR2: MGHDK, SYGVNS. This CDR3 reads CASSDHNTGELFF. CDR3 DNA: TGTGCCAGCAGTGACCATAACACCGGGGAGCTGTTTTTT.